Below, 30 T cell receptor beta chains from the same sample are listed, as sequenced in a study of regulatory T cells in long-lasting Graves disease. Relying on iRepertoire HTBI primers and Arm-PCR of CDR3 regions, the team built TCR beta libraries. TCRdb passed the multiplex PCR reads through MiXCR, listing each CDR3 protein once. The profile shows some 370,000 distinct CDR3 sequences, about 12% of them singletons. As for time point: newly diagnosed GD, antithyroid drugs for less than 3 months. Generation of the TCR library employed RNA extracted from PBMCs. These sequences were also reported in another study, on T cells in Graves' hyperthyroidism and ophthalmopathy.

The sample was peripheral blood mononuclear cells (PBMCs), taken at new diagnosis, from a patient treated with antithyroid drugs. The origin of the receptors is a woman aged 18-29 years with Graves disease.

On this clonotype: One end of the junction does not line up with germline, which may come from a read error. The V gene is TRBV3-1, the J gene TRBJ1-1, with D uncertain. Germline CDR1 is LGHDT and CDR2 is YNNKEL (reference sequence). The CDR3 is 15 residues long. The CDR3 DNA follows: TGTGCCAACAGCCAAGGATTTGTGGGAAACACTGAAGCTTTCTTT. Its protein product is CANSQGFVGNTEAFF.

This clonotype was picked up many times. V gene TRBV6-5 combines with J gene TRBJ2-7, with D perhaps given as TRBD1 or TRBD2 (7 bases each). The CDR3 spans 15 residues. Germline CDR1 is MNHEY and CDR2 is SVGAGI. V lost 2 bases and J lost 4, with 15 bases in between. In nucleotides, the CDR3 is TGTGCCAGCAGTTACGGGCAGGGGGGGATGTACGAGCAGTACGTC. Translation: CASSYGQGGMYEQYV.

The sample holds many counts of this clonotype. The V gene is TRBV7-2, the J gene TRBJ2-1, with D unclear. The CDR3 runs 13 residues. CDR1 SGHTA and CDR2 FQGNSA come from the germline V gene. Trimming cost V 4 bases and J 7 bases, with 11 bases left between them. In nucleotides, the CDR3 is TGTGCCAGCAGCTCCCCCACGGTAAATGAGCAGTTCTTC. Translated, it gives CASSSPTVNEQFF.

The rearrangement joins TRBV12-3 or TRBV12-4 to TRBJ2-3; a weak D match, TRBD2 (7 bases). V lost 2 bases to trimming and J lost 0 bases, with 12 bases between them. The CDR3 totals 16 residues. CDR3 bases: TGTGCCAGCAGTTTACGGGGGGCTCCGAGCACAGATACGCAGTATTTT. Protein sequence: CASSLRGAPSTDTQYF.

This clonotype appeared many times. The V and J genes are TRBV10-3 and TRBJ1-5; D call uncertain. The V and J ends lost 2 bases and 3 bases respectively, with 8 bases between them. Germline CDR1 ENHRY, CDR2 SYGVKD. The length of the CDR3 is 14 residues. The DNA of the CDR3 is TGTGCCATCAGTGAGCTCGGAGTCAATCAGCCCCAGCATTTT. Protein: CAISELGVNQPQHF.

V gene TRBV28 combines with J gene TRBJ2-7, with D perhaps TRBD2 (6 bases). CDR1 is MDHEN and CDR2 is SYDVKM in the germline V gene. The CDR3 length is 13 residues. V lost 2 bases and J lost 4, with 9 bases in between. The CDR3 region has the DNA TGTGCCAGCAGTTTAGCGGGACCATACGAGCAGTACGTC. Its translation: CASSLAGPYEQYV.

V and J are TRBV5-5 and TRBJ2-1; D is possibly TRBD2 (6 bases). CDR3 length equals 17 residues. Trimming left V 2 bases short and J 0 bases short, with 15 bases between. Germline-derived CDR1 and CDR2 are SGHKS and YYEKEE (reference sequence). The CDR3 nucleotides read TGTGCCAGCAGCTTCCGGAGGGGCCAACTCTCCTACAATGAGCAGTTCTTC. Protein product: CASSFRRGQLSYNEQFF.

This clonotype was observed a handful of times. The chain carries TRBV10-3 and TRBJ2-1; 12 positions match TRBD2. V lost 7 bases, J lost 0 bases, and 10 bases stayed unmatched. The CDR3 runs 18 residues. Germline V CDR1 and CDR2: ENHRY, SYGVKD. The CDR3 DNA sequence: TGTGCCATCAATAAGGCTAGCGGGGGGGATGACTCCTACAATGAGCAGTTCTTC. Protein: CAINKASGGDDSYNEQFF.

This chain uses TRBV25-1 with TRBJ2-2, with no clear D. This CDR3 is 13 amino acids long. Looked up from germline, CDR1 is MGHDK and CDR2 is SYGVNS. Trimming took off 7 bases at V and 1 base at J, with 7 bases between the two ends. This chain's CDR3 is CASTSQNTGELFF. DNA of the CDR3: TGTGCCAGCACTTCACAGAACACCGGGGAGCTGTTTTTT.

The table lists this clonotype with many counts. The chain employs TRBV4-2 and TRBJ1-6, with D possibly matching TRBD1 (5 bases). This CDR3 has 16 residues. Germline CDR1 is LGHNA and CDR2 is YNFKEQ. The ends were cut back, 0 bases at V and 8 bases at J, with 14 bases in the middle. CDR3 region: CASSQEWGRVDSPLHF. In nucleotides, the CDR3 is TGTGCCAGCAGCCAAGAGTGGGGGAGGGTGGATTCACCCCTCCACTTT.

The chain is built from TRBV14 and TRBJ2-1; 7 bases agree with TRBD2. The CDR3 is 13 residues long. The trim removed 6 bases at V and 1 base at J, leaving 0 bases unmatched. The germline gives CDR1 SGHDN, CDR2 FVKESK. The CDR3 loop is CASRRESYNEQFF. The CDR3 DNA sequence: TGTGCCAGCAGGCGGGAGTCCTACAATGAGCAGTTCTTC.

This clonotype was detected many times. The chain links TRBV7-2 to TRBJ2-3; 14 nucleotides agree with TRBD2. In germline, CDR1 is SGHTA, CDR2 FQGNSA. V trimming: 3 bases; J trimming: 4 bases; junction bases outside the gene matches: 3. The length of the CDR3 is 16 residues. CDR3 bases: TGTGCCAGCAGCTTTCGACTAGCGGGAGGGGCAGATACGCAGTATTTT. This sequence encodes CASSFRLAGGADTQYF.

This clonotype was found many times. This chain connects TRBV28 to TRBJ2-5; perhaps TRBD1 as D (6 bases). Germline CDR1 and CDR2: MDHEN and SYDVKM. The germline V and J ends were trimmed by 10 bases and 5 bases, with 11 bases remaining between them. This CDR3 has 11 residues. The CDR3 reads CATQGMETQYF. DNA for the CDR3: TGTGCCACCCAGGGGATGGAGACCCAGTACTTC.

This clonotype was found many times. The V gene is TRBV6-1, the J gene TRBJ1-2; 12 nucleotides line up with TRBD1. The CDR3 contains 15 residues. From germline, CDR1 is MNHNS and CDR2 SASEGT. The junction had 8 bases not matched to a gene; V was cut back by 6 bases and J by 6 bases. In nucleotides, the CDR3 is TGTGCCAGCAGCCCCGCCGGGACAGGGGGCAATGGCTACACCTTC. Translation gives CASSPAGTGGNGYTF.

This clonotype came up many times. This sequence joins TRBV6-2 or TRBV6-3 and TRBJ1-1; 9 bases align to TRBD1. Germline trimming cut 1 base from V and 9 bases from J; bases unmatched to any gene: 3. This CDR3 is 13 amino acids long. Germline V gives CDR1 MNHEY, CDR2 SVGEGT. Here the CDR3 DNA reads TGTGCCAGCAGTTACTTCGGACAGGGGAAAGCTTTCTTT. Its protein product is CASSYFGQGKAFF.

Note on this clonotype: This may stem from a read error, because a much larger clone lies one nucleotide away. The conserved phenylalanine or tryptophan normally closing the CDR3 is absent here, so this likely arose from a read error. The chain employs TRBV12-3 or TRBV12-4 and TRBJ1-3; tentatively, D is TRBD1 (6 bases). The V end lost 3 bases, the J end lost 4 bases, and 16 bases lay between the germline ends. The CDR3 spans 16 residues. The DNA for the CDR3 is TGTGCCAGCAGTTTGACCCACACAGGGAGCGGAAACACCATATATCTT. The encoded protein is CASSLTHTGSGNTIYL.

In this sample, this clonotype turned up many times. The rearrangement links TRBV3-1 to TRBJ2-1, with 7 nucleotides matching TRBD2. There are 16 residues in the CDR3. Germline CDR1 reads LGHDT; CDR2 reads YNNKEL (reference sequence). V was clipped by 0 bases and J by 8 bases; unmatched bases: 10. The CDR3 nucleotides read TGTGCCAGCAGCCAAGATAGTAGTCCAGGGAGGGATGAGCAGTTCTTC. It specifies CASSQDSSPGRDEQFF.

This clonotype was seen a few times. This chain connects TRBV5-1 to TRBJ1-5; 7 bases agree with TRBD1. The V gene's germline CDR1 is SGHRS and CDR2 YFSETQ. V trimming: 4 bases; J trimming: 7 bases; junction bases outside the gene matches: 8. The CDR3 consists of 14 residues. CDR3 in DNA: TGCGCCAGCAGCGTAAGACAGGGAGGCCAGCCCCAGCATTTT. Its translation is CASSVRQGGQPQHF. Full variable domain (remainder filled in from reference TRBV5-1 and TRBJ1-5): KAGVTQTPRYLIKTRGQQVTLSCSPISGHRSVSWYQQTPGQGLQFLFEYFSETQRNKGNFPGRFSGRQFSNSRSEMNVSTLELGDSALYLCASSVRQGGQPQHFGDGTRLSIL.

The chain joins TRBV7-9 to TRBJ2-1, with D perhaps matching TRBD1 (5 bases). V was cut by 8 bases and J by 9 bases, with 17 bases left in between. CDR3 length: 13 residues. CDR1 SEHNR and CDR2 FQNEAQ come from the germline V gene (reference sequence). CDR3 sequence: CASGRAGLSEQFF. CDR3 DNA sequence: TGTGCCAGCGGACGGGCAGGGCTCAGTGAGCAGTTCTTC.

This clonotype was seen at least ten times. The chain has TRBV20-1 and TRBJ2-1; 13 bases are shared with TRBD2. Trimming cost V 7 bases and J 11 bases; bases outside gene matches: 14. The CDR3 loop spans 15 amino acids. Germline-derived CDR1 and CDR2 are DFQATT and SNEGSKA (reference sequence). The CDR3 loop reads CSVTPRGLAGRKQFF. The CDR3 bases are TGCAGTGTTACCCCGCGGGGACTAGCGGGAAGGAAGCAGTTCTTC.

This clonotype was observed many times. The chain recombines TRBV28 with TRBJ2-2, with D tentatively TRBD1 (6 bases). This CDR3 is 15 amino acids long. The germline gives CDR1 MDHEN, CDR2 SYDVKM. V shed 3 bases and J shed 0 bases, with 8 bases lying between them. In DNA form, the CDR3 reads TGTGCCAGCAGTTTTTGGACAGCGAACACCGGGGAGCTGTTTTTT. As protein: CASSFWTANTGELFF.

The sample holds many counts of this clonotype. The CDR3 here is CASSLDPGNYGYTF. The CDR3 DNA reads TGTGCCAGCAGCTTAGACCCCGGGAACTATGGCTACACCTTC. J is TRBJ1-2 and V is TRBV7-2; D remains ambiguous. Per germline, CDR1 SGHTA and CDR2 FQGNSA. CDR3 size: 14 residues. The ends were cut back, 1 base at V and 2 bases at J, with 8 bases in the middle.

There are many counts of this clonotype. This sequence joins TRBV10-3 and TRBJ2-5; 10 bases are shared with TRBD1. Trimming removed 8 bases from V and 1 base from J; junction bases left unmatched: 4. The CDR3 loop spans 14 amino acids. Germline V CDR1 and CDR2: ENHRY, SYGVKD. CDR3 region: CAIGRDRGQETQYF. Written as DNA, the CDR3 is TGTGCCATCGGTAGGGACAGGGGCCAAGAGACCCAGTACTTC.

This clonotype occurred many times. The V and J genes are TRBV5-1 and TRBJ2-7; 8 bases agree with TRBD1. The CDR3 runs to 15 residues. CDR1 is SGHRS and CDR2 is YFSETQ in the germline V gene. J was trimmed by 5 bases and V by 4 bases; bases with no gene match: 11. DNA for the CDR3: TGCGCCAGCAGCCTGGGAAACAGGGGGTTTCACGAGCAGTACTTC. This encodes CASSLGNRGFHEQYF.

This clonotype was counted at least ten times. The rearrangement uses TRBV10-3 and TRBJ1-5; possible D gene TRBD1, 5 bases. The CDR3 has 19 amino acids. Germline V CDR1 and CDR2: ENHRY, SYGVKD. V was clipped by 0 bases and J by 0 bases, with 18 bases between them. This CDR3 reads CAISESIIVTDNSNQPQHF. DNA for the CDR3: TGTGCCATCAGTGAGTCGATTATTGTCACGGACAATAGCAATCAGCCCCAGCATTTT.

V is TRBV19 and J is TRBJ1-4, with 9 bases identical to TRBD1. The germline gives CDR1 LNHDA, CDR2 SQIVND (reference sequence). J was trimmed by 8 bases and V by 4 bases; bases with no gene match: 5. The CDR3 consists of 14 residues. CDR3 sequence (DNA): TGTGCCAGTAGTACTGGGACAGGGATCGAAAAACTGTTTTTT. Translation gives CASSTGTGIEKLFF.

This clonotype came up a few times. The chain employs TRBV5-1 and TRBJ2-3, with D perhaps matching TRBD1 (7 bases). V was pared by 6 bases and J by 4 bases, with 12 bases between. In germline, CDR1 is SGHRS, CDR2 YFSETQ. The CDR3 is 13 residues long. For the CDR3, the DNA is TGCGCCAGCACCAGGGGGGTCCCAGATACGCAGTATTTT. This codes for CASTRGVPDTQYF.

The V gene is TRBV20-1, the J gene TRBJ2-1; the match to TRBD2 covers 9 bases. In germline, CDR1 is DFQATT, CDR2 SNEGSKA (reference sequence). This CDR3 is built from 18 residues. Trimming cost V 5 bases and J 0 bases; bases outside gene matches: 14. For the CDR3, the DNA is TGCAGTGCTGGTAGCGGGAGATCGTTGATTGGCTCCTACAATGAGCAGTTCTTC. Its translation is CSAGSGRSLIGSYNEQFF.

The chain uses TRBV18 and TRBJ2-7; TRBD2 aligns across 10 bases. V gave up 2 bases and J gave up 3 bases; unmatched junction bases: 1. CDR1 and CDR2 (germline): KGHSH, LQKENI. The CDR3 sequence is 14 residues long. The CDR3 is CASSPGLADYEQYF. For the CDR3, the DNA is TGTGCCAGCTCACCAGGACTAGCGGACTACGAGCAGTACTTC.

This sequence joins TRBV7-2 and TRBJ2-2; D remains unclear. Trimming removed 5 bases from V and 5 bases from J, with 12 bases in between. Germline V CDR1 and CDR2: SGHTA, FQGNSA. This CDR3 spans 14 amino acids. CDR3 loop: CASSPQLMTGELFF. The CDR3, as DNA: TGTGCCAGCAGCCCACAATTAATGACCGGGGAGCTGTTTTTT.